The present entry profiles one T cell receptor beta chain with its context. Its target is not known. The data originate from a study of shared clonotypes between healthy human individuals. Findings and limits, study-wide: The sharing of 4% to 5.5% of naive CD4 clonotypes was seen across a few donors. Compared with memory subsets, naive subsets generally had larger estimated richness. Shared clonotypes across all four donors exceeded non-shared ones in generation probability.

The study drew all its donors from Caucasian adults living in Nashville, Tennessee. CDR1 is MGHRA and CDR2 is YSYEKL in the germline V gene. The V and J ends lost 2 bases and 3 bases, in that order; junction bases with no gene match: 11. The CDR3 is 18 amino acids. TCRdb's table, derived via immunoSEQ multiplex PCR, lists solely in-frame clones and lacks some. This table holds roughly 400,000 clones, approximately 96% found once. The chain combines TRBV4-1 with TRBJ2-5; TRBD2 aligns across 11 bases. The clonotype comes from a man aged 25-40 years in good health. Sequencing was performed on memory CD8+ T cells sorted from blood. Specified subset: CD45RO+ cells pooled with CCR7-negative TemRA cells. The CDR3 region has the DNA TGCGCCAGCAGCCAAATTACTAGCGGGAGTTGGGGAAAAGAGACCCAGTACTTC. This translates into CASSQITSGSWGKETQYF.